This T cell receptor (beta chain) is drawn from a study of graft-versus-host responses after intestinal transplantation. Turning to the study itself: Each patient got anti-thymocyte globulin induction, then tacrolimus and steroids for three to four years.

Repertoires were generated with immunoSEQ multiplex PCR, while TCRdb's copy carries only in-frame clones and drops some. This table has tens of thousands of clones, roughly 90% appearing once. As to this clone: Antigen unknown.

The TCR originated in a human donor who received an intestinal transplant. The specimen comprised unstimulated CD8+ T cells sorted from spleen or lymph node cells, sampled before intestinal transplant.

This chain's CDR3 is CASSSGLSNQPQHF. In DNA, the CDR3 is TGTGCCAGCAGTTCGGGACTTAGCAATCAGCCCCAGCATTTT. This sequence joins TRBV27 and TRBJ1-5; tentative D call: TRBD1 (5 bases). The CDR3 has 14 amino acids. Germline V gene lookup returns CDR1 MNHEY and CDR2 SMNVEV (reference sequence). Trimming took off 4 bases at V and 0 bases at J, with 7 bases between the two ends.